Included here is one T cell receptor beta chain sequence, with context. The antigen is unknown. The data derive from a study of beta chain features in type 1 diabetes. Study-level information: When patients were set against healthy donors, age, gender and cell yields were similar.

V was shortened by 5 bases and J by 8 bases, with 13 bases between the two germline ends. Per germline, CDR1 SGHTA and CDR2 FQGNSA. The CDR3 covers 13 residues. The investigators reverse transcribed all of the isolated RNA, so they sequenced expressed TCRB transcripts. Assay used: immunoSEQ multiplex PCR; TCRdb lists only in-frame clones, some missing. Of around 26,000 clones in the sample, approximately 70% were seen once. Points from the study as a whole: Across patients, naive, central memory and Treg TCRB repertoires exhibited apparently greater similarity than was observed across healthy donors. In all four CD4+ subsets, TCRB CDR3 length was significantly, moderately reduced in type 1 diabetes. cDNA-based reads could over-represent cells with high TCR expression.

CD45RO/CCR7/CD25/CD127/CD95/CD27 staining was used to isolate CD4+ naive, central memory, regulatory and stem cell-like memory cells by sorting. Sequencing was done on a sample of stem cell memory CD4+ T cells from blood. This chain joins TRBV7-2 and TRBJ2-1; D remains unclear. The source of this sequence is a woman aged 40 to 50 with type 1 diabetes. CDR3 amino acids: CASSQILGYEQFF. The CDR3 DNA sequence: TGTGCCAGCAGCCAAATCCTTGGCTATGAGCAGTTCTTC.